What follows are 5 T cell receptor beta chains derived from one specimen sequenced in a study of blood T cell repertoires in COVID-19. The repertoire was sequenced with immunoSEQ multiplex PCR; TCRdb's copy has only in-frame clones and lacks some. Of hundreds of thousands of clones in the sample, about 88% are singletons; the top ten hold 6.5% to 9.5%. The source material was PBMCs or T cells enriched from blood (not recorded which). The origin of the receptors is a woman aged 55 to 70 who had recovered from COVID-19.

CDR3 in DNA: TGTGCCAGCAGTTTCTTTGGAAACACCATATATTTT. Protein: CASSFFGNTIYF. The genes are TRBV2 and TRBJ1-3; D is undetermined. Germline V gene data show CDR1 as SNHLY and CDR2 as FYNNEI. V dropped 5 bases and J dropped 3 bases, with 5 bases sitting between them. The CDR3 length is 12 residues.

The chain recombines TRBV5-1 with TRBJ1-2, with 8 bases that match TRBD1. Germline V lookup: CDR1 SGHRS, CDR2 YFSETQ. The CDR3 is 15 amino acids. The V gene end was trimmed by 0 bases and the J gene end by 4 bases; junction bases not matched to a gene: 5. The CDR3 spells CASSLGRGQVYGYTF. As DNA, the CDR3 is TGCGCCAGCAGCTTGGGCAGGGGGCAGGTCTATGGCTACACCTTC.

The chain joins TRBV24-1 to TRBJ1-5, with 9 bases fitting TRBD1. The CDR3 extends over 15 amino acids. In germline, CDR1 is KGHDR, CDR2 SFDVKD. Unmatched junction bases numbered 2, after V lost 3 bases and J lost 3 bases. As DNA, the CDR3 is TGTGCCACCAGTGATGGACAGGGGTTCAATCAGCCCCAGCATTTT. Translated, it gives CATSDGQGFNQPQHF.

This clone was seen once. This chain uses TRBV15 with TRBJ1-2; 8 positions agree with TRBD1. Germline V gene sequence: CDR1 LNHNV, CDR2 YYDKDF (reference sequence). V lost 4 bases to trimming and J lost 3 bases; unmatched junction nucleotides: 7. CDR3 length: 15 amino acids. CDR3: CATSIKDREYYGYTF. The CDR3 bases are TGTGCCACCAGCATAAAGGACAGGGAGTACTATGGCTACACCTTC.

The V call is TRBV6-5, the J call TRBJ1-4, with TRBD1 as a possible D gene (6 bases). Germline CDR1 reads MNHEY; CDR2 reads SVGAGI. Deletions cut 7 bases from V and 6 bases from J, with 18 bases between. The CDR3 is 15 residues long. In DNA form, the CDR3 reads TGTGCCAGCAAGCTGGGGGCAGCCGTTTATGAAAAACTGTTTTTT. Translating it yields CASKLGAAVYEKLFF.